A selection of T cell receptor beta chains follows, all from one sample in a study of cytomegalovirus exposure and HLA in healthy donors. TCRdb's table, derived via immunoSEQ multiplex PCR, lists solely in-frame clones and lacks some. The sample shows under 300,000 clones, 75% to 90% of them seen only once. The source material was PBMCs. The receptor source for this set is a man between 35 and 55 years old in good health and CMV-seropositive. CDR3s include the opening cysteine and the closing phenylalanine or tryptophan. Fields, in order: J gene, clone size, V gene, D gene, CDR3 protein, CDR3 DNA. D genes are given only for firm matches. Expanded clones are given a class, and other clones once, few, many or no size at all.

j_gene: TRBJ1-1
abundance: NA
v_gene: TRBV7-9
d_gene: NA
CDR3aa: CASSLGRGLNTEAFF
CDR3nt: TGTGCCAGCAGCTTAGGTCGGGGATTGAACACTGAAGCTTTCTTT

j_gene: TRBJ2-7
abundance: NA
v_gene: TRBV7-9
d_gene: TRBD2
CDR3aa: CASSLIPPSGNSYEQYF
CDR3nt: TGTGCCAGCAGCCTAATACCCCCTAGCGGGAACTCCTACGAGCAGTACTTC

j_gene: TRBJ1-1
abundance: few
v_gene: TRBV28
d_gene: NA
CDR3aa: CASSLPDLSQAFF
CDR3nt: TGTGCCAGCAGTTTACCGGACTTGTCTCAAGCTTTCTTT

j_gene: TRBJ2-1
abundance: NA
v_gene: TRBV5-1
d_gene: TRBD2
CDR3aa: CASSLATTSGIHEQFF
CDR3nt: TGCGCCAGCAGCTTGGCTACTACTAGCGGGATACATGAGCAGTTCTTC

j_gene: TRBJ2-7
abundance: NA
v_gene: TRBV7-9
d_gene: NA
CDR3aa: CAWGSYTYEQYF
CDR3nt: TGTGCCTGGGGCAGTTATACCTACGAGCAGTACTTC

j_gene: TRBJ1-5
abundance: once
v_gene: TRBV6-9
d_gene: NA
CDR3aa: CASNLPQPQHF
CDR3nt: TGTGCCAGCAATCTCCCCCAGCCCCAGCATTTT

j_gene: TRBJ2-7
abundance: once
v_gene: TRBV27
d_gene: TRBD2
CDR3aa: CASTRTFGTSGLTYEQYF
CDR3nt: TGTGCCAGCACTCGGACTTTCGGGACTAGCGGCCTTACCTACGAGCAGTACTTC

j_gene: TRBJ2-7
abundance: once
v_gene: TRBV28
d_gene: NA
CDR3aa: CASRPWSGPSYEQYF
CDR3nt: TGTGCCAGCAGACCCTGGAGCGGACCCTCCTACGAGCAGTACTTC

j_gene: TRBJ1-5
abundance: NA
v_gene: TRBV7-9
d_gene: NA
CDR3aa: CSSSLSRGNQPQHF
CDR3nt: TGTTCCAGCAGCTTAAGCCGAGGCAATCAGCCCCAGCATTTT

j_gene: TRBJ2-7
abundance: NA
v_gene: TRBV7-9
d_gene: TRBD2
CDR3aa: CASSPLVGSGGRALYF
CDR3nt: TGTGCCAGCAGCCCACTCGTGGGTAGCGGGGGCCGAGCCTTGTACTTC

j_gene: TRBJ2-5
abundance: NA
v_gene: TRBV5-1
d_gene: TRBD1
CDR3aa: CASSSSPGTGGETQYF
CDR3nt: TGCGCCAGCAGCTCATCCCCCGGGACAGGGGGGGAGACCCAGTACTTC

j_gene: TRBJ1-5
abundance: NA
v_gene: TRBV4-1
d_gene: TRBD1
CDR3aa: CASSPSGTGGRQPQHF
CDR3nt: TGCGCCAGCAGCCCGTCCGGGACAGGGGGCAGGCAGCCCCAGCATTTT

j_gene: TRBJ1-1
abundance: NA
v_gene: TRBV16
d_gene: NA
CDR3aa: CASSQLDLGGWTEAFF
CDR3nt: TGTGCCAGCAGCCAACTCGATCTGGGGGGGTGGACTGAAGCTTTCTTT

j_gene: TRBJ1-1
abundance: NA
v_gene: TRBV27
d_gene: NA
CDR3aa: CASSSVDRRNTEAFF
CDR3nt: TGTGCCAGCAGTTCCGTCGACAGAAGGAACACTGAAGCTTTCTTT

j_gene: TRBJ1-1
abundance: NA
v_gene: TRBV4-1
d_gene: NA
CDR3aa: CASSQGLTEAFF
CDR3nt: TGCGCCAGCAGCCAAGGGCTCACTGAAGCTTTCTTT

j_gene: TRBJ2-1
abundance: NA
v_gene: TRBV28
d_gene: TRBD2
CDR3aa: CASSLWLAGVGGGEGQFF
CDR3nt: TGTGCCAGCAGTTTATGGCTAGCGGGAGTCGGAGGGGGGGAGGGGCAGTTCTTC

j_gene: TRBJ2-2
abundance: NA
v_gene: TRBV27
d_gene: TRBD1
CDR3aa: CASTDRGLSGELFF
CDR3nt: TGTGCCAGCACGGACAGGGGGTTGAGCGGGGAGCTGTTTTTT

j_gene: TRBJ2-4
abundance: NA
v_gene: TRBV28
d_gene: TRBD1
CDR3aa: CASSFRGHGNIQYF
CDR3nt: TGTGCCAGCAGTTTCAGGGGGCATGGGAACATTCAGTACTTC

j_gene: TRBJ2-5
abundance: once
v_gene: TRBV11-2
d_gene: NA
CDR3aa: CASSLDSTGQETQYF
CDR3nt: TGTGCCAGCAGCTTAGATAGTACAGGACAAGAGACCCAGTACTTC

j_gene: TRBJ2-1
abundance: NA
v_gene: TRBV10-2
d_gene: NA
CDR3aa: CAGGDNEQFF
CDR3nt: TGCGCCGGAGGGGACAATGAGCAGTTCTTC

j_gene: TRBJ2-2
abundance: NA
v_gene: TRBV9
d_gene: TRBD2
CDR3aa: CASSPGGDTGELFF
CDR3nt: TGTGCCAGCAGCCCTGGGGGGGACACCGGGGAGCTGTTTTTT

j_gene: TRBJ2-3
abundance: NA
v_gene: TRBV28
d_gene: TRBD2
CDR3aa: CASSQGLAGVGTDTQYF
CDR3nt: TGTGCCAGCAGTCAAGGACTAGCGGGAGTAGGGACAGATACGCAGTATTTT

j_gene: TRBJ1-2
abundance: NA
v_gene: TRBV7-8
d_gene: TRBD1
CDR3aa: CASSLRDRGPYYGYTF
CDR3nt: TGTGCCAGCAGCCTCCGGGACAGGGGGCCGTACTATGGCTACACCTTC

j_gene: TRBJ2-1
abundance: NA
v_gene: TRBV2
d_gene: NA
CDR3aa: CASSVKGGGPFEQFF
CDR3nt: TGTGCCAGCAGTGTCAAAGGGGGAGGGCCATTTGAGCAGTTCTTC

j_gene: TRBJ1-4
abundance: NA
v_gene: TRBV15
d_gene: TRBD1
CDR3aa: CATSRALQGRTEKLFF
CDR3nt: TGTGCCACCAGCAGAGCTTTACAGGGGCGAACGGAAAAACTGTTTTTT

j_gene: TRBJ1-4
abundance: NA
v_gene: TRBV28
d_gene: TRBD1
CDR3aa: CASSSPESGGVEKLFF
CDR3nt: TGTGCCAGCAGTTCCCCTGAATCAGGGGGCGTTGAAAAACTGTTTTTT

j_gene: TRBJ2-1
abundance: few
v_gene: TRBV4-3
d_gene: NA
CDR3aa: CASSQDSEGENNEQFF
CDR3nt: TGCGCCAGCAGCCAAGATTCGGAGGGAGAGAACAATGAGCAGTTCTTC

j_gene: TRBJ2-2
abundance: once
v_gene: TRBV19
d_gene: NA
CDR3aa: CASDGGFSTGELFF
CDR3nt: TGTGCCTCCGACGGGGGATTCAGCACCGGGGAGCTGTTTTTT

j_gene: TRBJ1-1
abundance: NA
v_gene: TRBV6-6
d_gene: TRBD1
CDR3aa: CASSWGQGGNTEAFF
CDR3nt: TGTGCCAGCTCATGGGGACAGGGCGGGAACACTGAAGCTTTCTTT

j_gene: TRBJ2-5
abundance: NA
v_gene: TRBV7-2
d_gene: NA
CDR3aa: CASSSPDQETQYF
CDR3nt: TGTGCCAGCAGCTCCCCGGACCAAGAGACCCAGTACTTC

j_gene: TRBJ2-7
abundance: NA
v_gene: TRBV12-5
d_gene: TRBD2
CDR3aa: CASGSPGLTPYEQYF
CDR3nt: TGTGCTAGTGGTTCGCCGGGACTAACTCCTTACGAGCAGTACTTC

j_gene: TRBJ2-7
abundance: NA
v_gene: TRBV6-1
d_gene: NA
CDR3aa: CASSDSTTMNYEQYF
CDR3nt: TGTGCCAGCAGTGATAGTACGACTATGAACTACGAGCAGTACTTC

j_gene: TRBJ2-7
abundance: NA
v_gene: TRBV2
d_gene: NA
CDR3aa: CASSDFQVSYEQYF
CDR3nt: TGTGCCAGCAGTGATTTCCAGGTATCCTACGAGCAGTACTTC

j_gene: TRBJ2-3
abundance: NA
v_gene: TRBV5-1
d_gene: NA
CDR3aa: CASSSDSGPDTQYF
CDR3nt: TGCGCCAGCAGCTCGGACAGCGGTCCAGATACGCAGTATTTT

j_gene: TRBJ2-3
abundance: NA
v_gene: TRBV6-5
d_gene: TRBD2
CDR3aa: CASSYSSGTATDTQYF
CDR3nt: TGTGCCAGCAGTTACTCTAGCGGGACGGCGACAGATACGCAGTATTTT

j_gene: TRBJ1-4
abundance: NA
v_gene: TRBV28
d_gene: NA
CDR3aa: CASSQVATNEKLFF
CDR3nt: TGTGCCAGCAGCCAGGTTGCAACTAATGAAAAACTGTTTTTT

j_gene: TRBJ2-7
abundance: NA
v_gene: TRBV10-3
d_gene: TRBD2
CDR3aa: CAISGGLAGGYEQYF
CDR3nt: TGTGCCATCAGTGGGGGACTAGCGGGAGGGTACGAGCAGTACTTC

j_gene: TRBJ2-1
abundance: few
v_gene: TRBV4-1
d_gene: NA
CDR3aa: CASSQGQLSYNEQFF
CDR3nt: TGCGCCAGCAGCCAGGGACAACTCTCCTACAATGAGCAGTTCTTC

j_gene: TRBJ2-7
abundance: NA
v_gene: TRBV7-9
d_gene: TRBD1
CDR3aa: CASSLEQGVYEQYF
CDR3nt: TGTGCCAGCAGCTTGGAACAGGGGGTCTACGAGCAGTACTTC

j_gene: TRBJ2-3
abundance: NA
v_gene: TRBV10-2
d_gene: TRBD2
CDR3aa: CASRLAGVTDTQYF
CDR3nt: TGCGCCAGCAGATTAGCGGGAGTCACAGATACGCAGTATTTT

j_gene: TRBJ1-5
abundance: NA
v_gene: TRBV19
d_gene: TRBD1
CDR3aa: CASSILPHPDRVRDQPQHF
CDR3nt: TGTGCCAGTAGTATTCTCCCCCACCCGGACAGGGTAAGGGATCAGCCCCAGCATTTT

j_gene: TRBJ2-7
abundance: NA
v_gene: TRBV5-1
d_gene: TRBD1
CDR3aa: CASSPGGTGDVEQYF
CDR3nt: TGCGCCAGCAGCCCGGGGGGGACAGGGGATGTTGAGCAGTACTTC

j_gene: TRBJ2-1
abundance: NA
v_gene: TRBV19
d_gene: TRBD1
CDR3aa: CASSTTGPYNEQFF
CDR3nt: TGTGCCAGTAGTACGACAGGGCCCTACAATGAGCAGTTCTTC

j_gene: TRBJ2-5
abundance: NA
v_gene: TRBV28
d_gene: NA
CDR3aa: CASSLYRRQETQYF
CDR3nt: TGTGCCAGCAGTTTGTACAGAAGACAAGAGACCCAGTACTTC

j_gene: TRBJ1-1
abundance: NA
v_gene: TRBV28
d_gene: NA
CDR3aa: CASSLGAGNTEAFF
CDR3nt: TGTGCCAGCAGTTTAGGGGCAGGGAACACTGAAGCTTTCTTT

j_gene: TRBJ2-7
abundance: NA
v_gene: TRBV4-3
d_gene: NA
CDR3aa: CASSQDGGSGYEQYF
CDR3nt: TGCGCCAGCAGCCAAGATGGAGGGAGTGGGTACGAGCAGTACTTC

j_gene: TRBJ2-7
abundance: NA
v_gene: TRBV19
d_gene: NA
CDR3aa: CASSMTVNYEQYF
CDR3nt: TGTGCCAGTAGTATGACAGTGAACTACGAGCAGTACTTC

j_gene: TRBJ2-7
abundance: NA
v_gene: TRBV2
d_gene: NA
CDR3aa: CASSEASLSGIEQYF
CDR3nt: TGTGCCAGCAGTGAAGCTAGTCTCTCAGGGATCGAGCAGTACTTC

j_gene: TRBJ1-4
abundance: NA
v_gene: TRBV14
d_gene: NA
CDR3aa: CASSHLRTANEKLFF
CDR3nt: TGTGCCAGCAGCCACTTAAGAACGGCTAATGAAAAACTGTTTTTT

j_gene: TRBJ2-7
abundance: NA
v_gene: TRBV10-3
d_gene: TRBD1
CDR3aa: CATKGVRDRGRNEQYF
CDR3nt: TGTGCCACGAAGGGGGTTAGGGACAGGGGGAGGAACGAGCAGTACTTC

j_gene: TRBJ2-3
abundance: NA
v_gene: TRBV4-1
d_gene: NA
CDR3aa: CASSRGTSTDTQYF
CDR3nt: TGCGCCAGCAGCCGCGGGACTAGCACAGATACGCAGTATTTT

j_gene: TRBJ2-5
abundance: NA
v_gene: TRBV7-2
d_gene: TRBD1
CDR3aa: CASSRTGDWGTQYF
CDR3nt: TGTGCCAGCAGCCGGACAGGGGATTGGGGGACCCAGTACTTC

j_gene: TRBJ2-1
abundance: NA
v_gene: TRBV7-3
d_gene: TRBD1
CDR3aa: CASSLMGTGADNEQFF
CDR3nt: TGTGCCAGCAGCTTAATGGGGACAGGGGCGGATAATGAGCAGTTCTTC

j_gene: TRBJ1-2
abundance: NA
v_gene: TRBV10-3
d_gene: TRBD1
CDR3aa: CAISAPGQLNYGYTF
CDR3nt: TGTGCCATCAGTGCCCCGGGACAGCTTAACTATGGCTACACCTTC

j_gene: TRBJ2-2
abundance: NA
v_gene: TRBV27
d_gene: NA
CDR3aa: CASSFGGTGELFF
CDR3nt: TGTGCCAGCAGTTTCGGGGGCACCGGGGAGCTGTTTTTT

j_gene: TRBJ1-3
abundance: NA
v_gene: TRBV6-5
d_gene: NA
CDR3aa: CASSYSYRDGNTIYF
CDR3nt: TGTGCCAGCAGTTACTCTTACAGGGATGGAAACACCATATATTTT

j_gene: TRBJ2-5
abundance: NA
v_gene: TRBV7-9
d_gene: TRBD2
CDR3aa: CASSLVGRGPGTQYF
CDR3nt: TGTGCCAGCAGCTTAGTAGGGAGGGGACCCGGGACCCAGTACTTC

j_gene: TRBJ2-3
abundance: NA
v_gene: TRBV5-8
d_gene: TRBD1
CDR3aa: CASSPRDRGASTDTQYF
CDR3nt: TGTGCCAGCAGCCCCCGGGACAGGGGTGCGAGCACAGATACGCAGTATTTT

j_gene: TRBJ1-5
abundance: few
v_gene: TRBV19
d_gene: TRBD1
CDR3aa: CASRVDRGLSQPQHF
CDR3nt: TGTGCCAGTAGGGTGGACAGGGGGCTCTCTCAGCCCCAGCATTTT